This T cell receptor (beta chain) stems from a study of blood T cell repertoires in COVID-19. Produced via immunoSEQ multiplex PCR; TCRdb's table is partial and in-frame only. The sample yields 45,000 to 65,000 clones, less than 90% seen once. This CDR3 is built from 15 residues. The germline V gene encodes CDR1 MGHDK and CDR2 SYGVNS. V was clipped by 2 bases and J by 8 bases, with 18 bases between them. The source is a man at least 80 years old in a cohort sampled during active COVID-19. V and J are TRBV25-1 and TRBJ1-2, with D unclear. The sample comprised peripheral blood. CDR3 protein: CASSEEGPLNQGYTF. The CDR3 DNA reads as TGTGCCAGCAGTGAAGAGGGCCCTCTGAACCAGGGCTACACCTTC.